The subject of this entry is one T cell receptor beta chain. Its antigen is not identified. V lost 0 bases, J lost 7 bases, and 5 bases stayed unmatched. Germline assignment: CDR1 SGHRS and CDR2 YFSETQ. This CDR3 has 14 amino acids. One entry per CDR3 protein, called by TCRdb with MiXCR from the RT-PCR reads. In the table there are hundreds of thousands of distinct CDR3 sequences, over 9% of which are singletons. This sample stems from a study of response to subunit inactivated influenza vaccine. General study results and limits: Every seasonal influenza vaccination brings in few new T cells, the authors suggested.

The data were also submitted as part of a second study, on T cells expressing NK-cell markers. As that report states: Making the TCR beta cDNA relied on 5'RACE template switching with UMIs. Only alpha-beta TCR T cells were sorted in several experiments, using an anti-gamma-delta TCR antibody.

The chain links TRBV5-1 to TRBJ2-7; 9 positions match TRBD2. Sequencing was performed on PBMCs from blood, taken on the day of vaccination. The clonotype originates from a man aged 50 or older who received an inactivated influenza vaccine. In DNA form, the CDR3 reads TGCGCCAGCAGCTTGGGGACTAGCGCGGGGGAGCAGTACTTC. Amino acids: CASSLGTSAGEQYF.